This TCR beta chain originates from a study of neurological immune-mediated disorders. By share of the sample, this clonotype is medium-sized. What it recognizes is unknown. Time point indicated: longitudinal time-point 2. Overall study results and limits: None of the CDR3 amino acid sequences of expanded clones recurred across subjects, suggesting private repertoires in all groups. The greatest TCR clonal expansion occurred in HTLV-1-associated myelopathy and the least in multiple sclerosis, which fell below healthy controls.

The authors produced cDNA by 5'RACE using 10-nucleotide random UMIs. TCRdb redid the calling of the 5' RACE reads with MiXCR, one entry per CDR3 protein. The profile covers fewer than 40,000 distinct CDR3 sequences, with about an eighth appearing a single time and about 2.3% taken by the ten largest. This sequence was found in a woman in her forties in good health. The sequencing sample was made of PBMCs.

The CDR3 sequence: CSAPGRGQETQYF. The CDR3 DNA sequence: TGCAGTGCCCCCGGGAGGGGTCAAGAGACCCAGTACTTC. This chain connects TRBV20-1 to TRBJ2-5; 8 positions match TRBD2. This CDR3 comprises 13 residues. Trimming removed 6 bases from V and 2 bases from J; junction bases left unmatched: 5. Germline V gene lookup returns CDR1 DFQATT and CDR2 SNEGSKA (reference sequence).